One and the same sample provided the 4 T cell receptor beta chains below, sequenced in a study of cytomegalovirus exposure and HLA in healthy donors. The PCR employed 60 Vbeta primers together with 13 Jbeta primers. Profiled with immunoSEQ multiplex PCR; TCRdb holds only in-frame clones, not every one. The sample has under 130,000 clones; 75% to 85% are singletons. Sequencing was performed on PBMCs. The receptors were gathered from a woman in her late teens or twenties in good health and CMV-seropositive.

This chain uses TRBV21-1 with TRBJ1-2. TRBV21-1 is a pseudogene locus. This CDR3 is built from 16 residues. CDR3 sequence (DNA): TGTGCCAGCAGCAAAGAGGAAGAACCGGCGGACTATGGCTACACCTTC. Protein sequence: CASSKEEEPADYGYTF.

V is TRBV25-1 and J is TRBJ1-2, with TRBD1 as a possible D gene (5 bases). The CDR3 is 12 residues long. Germline V CDR1 and CDR2: MGHDK, SYGVNS. Trimming pared 5 bases from V and 6 bases from J, leaving 10 bases between. For the CDR3, the DNA is TGTGCCAGCAGTACCCAGGGTAATGGCTACACCTTC. Translating it yields CASSTQGNGYTF.

This clone was observed a handful of times. This chain links TRBV19 with TRBJ1-5, with TRBD1 identical over 8 bases. From germline, CDR1 is LNHDA and CDR2 SQIVND (reference sequence). The CDR3 has 16 amino acids. V dropped 3 bases and J dropped 3; count of bases not matched to a gene: 7. CDR3 sequence: CASSIRDRRNNQPQHF. CDR3 nucleotides: TGTGCCAGTAGTATTCGGGACAGGCGGAACAATCAGCCCCAGCATTTT.

The chain carries TRBV18 and TRBJ1-5, with D unresolved. Trimming stripped 2 bases from V and 2 bases from J, with 10 bases between. The V gene's germline CDR1 is KGHSH and CDR2 LQKENI. The CDR3 runs 15 residues. The CDR3 loop is CASSPGSAGNQPQHF. CDR3 nucleotides: TGTGCCAGCTCACCAGGATCGGCGGGCAATCAGCCCCAGCATTTT. Full variable domain (outside the CDR3, taken from reference TRBV18 and TRBJ1-5): NAGVMQNPRHLVRRRGQEARLRCSPMKGHSHVYWYRQLPEEGLKFMVYLQKENIIDESGMPKERFSAEFPKEGPSILRIQQVVRGDSAAYFCASSPGSAGNQPQHFGDGTRLSIL.